This TCR beta chain was found in a study of metastatic and nonmetastatic thyroid tumors. This clone came up many times. CDR3 size: 14 residues. Germline V gives CDR1 SGHRS, CDR2 YFSETQ. V was cut by 1 base and J by 1 base, with 9 bases left in between. With MiXCR, TCRdb reprocessed the PCR reads. The profile shows around 10,000 clones, roughly 12% of them singletons. All patients were treatment-naive before thyroid surgery. Material: blood. The gene calls are TRBV5-1 and TRBJ2-7; D gene unclear. This TCR was recovered from a female donor with papillary thyroid cancer or a benign thyroid nodule (not recorded which). Some clones in this sample may be carry-over from other donors' samples. The CDR3 protein is CASSLNYPSYEQYF. CDR3 sequence (DNA): TGCGCCAGCAGCTTGAACTACCCATCCTACGAGCAGTACTTC.